This entry features one T cell receptor (beta chain) sequence. Repertoires were generated with immunoSEQ multiplex PCR, while TCRdb's copy carries only in-frame clones and drops some. The repertoire includes about 24,000 clones, approximately 91% of them detected once, and almost 50% sits in the top ten. Germline values: CDR1 SEHNR, CDR2 FQNEAQ (reference sequence). This CDR3 region has 16 residues. V dropped 5 bases and J dropped 2 bases, with 18 bases sitting between them. This record belongs to a study of OX40 agonist ivuxolimab in advanced cancers. The material was CD4+ or CD8+ T cells sorted from blood, obtained in a trial of the OX40 agonist ivuxolimab. This TCR was recovered from an adult with an advanced solid tumor such as melanoma, head and neck, liver or kidney cancer. V usage is TRBV7-9 and J usage is TRBJ1-2; no clear D. The CDR3 region is CASSLGVGQLNYGYTF. The CDR3 nucleotides are TGTGCCAGCAGCCTGGGCGTCGGCCAGTTAAACTATGGCTACACCTTC.